The 6 T cell receptor beta chains reported below all come from one sample, sequenced in a study of blood T cells in healthy people across ages. Together with a sample-barcoded 5' primer, a J-beta primer mix was included in a second PCR lasting about 6 to 11 cycles. Each CDR3 protein is one row after TCRdb ran MiXCR on the 5' RACE reads. The sample carries 380,000 or so distinct CDR3 sequences, roughly half recorded once. Material for sequencing was blood. These receptor sequences come from a man aged 55 to 70 in good health.

This clonotype has at least ten counts. The chain uses TRBV7-2 and TRBJ2-7; 10 bases match TRBD1. The CDR3 contains 15 residues. Per germline, CDR1 SGHTA and CDR2 FQGNSA. Trimming cost V 5 bases and J 4 bases; bases outside gene matches: 8. The CDR3 DNA reads TGTGCCAGCAGCGCTTTCGGGACAGGGGAATACGAGCAGTACTTC. Protein product: CASSAFGTGEYEQYF. The full variable domain, with the rest looked up from reference TRBV7-2 and TRBJ2-7, is GAGVSQSPSNKVTEKGKDVELRCDPISGHTALYWYRQSLGQGLEFLIYFQGNSAPDKSGLPSDRFSAERTGGSVSTLTIQRTQQEDSAVYLCASSAFGTGEYEQYFGPGTRLTVT.

The chain carries TRBV27 and TRBJ2-7; 7 nucleotides match TRBD1. Looked up from germline, CDR1 is MNHEY and CDR2 is SMNVEV (reference sequence). J was trimmed by 5 bases and V by 8 bases; bases with no gene match: 12. This CDR3 is 14 amino acids long. The CDR3 loop reads CASSAGTVRNEQYF. Here the CDR3 DNA reads TGTGCCAGCTCCGCCGGGACAGTTCGCAACGAGCAGTACTTC.

The chain has TRBV28 and TRBJ2-4; TRBD2 matches at 7 bases. The DNA end is more similar to TRBJ2-7, so the J call may be wrong. This CDR3 region has 14 residues. Germline V gene lookup returns CDR1 MDHEN and CDR2 SYDVKM. The CDR3 sequence is CASKGSGLDFEQYF. The DNA of the CDR3 is TGTGCCAGCAAAGGGTCAGGACTAGATTTCGAGCAGTACTTC.

The chain joins TRBV29-1 to TRBJ2-7, with D possibly TRBD1 on 5 matching bases. The CDR3 loop spans 13 amino acids. Trimming shortened V by 4 bases and J by 0 bases, and 10 bases separated the two germline ends. Germline values: CDR1 SQVTM, CDR2 ANQGSEA. This CDR3 reads CSVGQRFSYEQYF. The CDR3 DNA follows: TGCAGCGTTGGACAGCGCTTCTCCTACGAGCAGTACTTC.

CDR3 residues: CASGSPSGYTF. For the CDR3, the DNA is TGTGCTAGTGGTTCCCCCTCCGGCTACACCTTC. This chain links TRBV12-5 with TRBJ1-2; D uncertain. This CDR3 spans 11 amino acids. Germline CDR1 and CDR2: LGHNT and FRNRAP. Trimming took off 4 bases at V and 8 bases at J, with 8 bases between the two ends.

This clonotype has a handful of counts. The J gene is TRBJ2-1, the V gene TRBV10-3; D ambiguous. Germline-derived CDR1 and CDR2 are ENHRY and SYGVKD. Trimming shortened V by 5 bases and J by 10 bases, and 12 bases separated the two germline ends. This CDR3 region has 12 residues. CDR3 DNA sequence: TGTGCCATCAGTCCGAGATCGGAAGAGCAGTTCTTC. Its translation is CAISPRSEEQFF.